The rows below give T cell receptor beta chains drawn from one sample of a study of identical twins. MiXCR was run by TCRdb on the 5' RACE reads, yielding one entry per CDR3 protein. The sample carries hundreds of thousands of distinct CDR3 sequences, 15% to 20% recorded once. These same data were also listed under a study on T cells expressing NK-cell markers.

Source material: PBMCs. Source of these receptors: a woman younger than 30 in good health. Each CDR3 is given with its conserved first and last residue. A D gene is named only where the DNA matches it firmly. Size values are once, few and many counts, or a class for expanded clones, and some rows have none.

j_call | clone_size | v_call | d_call | cdr3_length | cdr3_aa | cdr3_nt
TRBJ2-1 | few | TRBV5-1 | TRBD2 | 18 | CASSGTISTSGGDNEQFF | TGCGCCAGCAGCGGAACAATCTCCACTAGCGGGGGGGACAATGAGCAGTTCTTC
TRBJ2-2 | - | TRBV12-3/TRBV12-4 | TRBD2 | 18 | CASTLDQLAGENTGELFF | TGTGCCAGCACCCTCGACCAGTTGGCGGGAGAGAACACCGGGGAGCTGTTTTTT
TRBJ2-5 | few | TRBV10-2 | TRBD2 | 16 | CASASGTRGVQETQYF | TGCGCCAGTGCCTCCGGGACCCGGGGGGTCCAAGAGACCCAGTACTTC
TRBJ2-3 | few | TRBV11-2 | - | 14 | CASSGQIPTDTQYF | TGTGCCAGCAGCGGACAAATCCCCACAGATACGCAGTATTTT
TRBJ2-7 | - | TRBV20-1 | TRBD2 | 14 | CSASSGTSDYEQYF | TGCAGTGCTAGTTCAGGGACTAGCGACTACGAGCAGTACTTC
TRBJ1-2 | many | TRBV6-1 | - | 15 | CASSMQGTPVYGYTF | TGTGCCAGCAGTATGCAGGGTACGCCCGTCTATGGCTACACCTTC
TRBJ2-1 | - | TRBV24-1 | - | 13 | CATSDPLSWEQFF | TGTGCCACCAGTGACCCCCTCTCTTGGGAGCAGTTCTTC
TRBJ2-3 | - | TRBV6-5 | - | 14 | CASRLRGFTDTQYF | TGTGCCAGCAGGTTAAGAGGATTCACAGATACGCAGTATTTT
TRBJ1-1 | few | TRBV7-9 | TRBD1 | 15 | CASSLSRDRATEAFF | TGTGCCAGCAGCTTATCCCGGGACAGGGCCACTGAAGCTTTCTTT
TRBJ1-1 | few | TRBV29-1 | - | 13 | CSVDAGSITEAFF | TGCAGCGTTGACGCAGGGTCGATCACTGAAGCTTTCTTT
TRBJ2-2 | few | TRBV6-1 | - | 14 | CATPFGSNTGELFF | TGTGCCACACCCTTCGGGTCGAACACCGGGGAGCTGTTTTTT
TRBJ2-5 | - | TRBV5-1 | - | 14 | CASSSRQDQETQYF | TGCGCCAGCAGCTCAAGACAGGATCAAGAGACCCAGTACTTC
TRBJ2-7 | few | TRBV20-1 | - | 12 | CSARVLGYEQYF | TGCAGTGCTAGAGTTTTAGGGTACGAGCAGTACTTC
TRBJ2-1 | - | TRBV5-1 | - | 17 | CASSLVPLTMGSDEQFF | TGCGCCAGCAGCTTGGTTCCGTTAACGATGGGATCTGATGAGCAGTTCTTC
TRBJ1-1 | few | TRBV12-3/TRBV12-4 | - | 13 | CASSLSPLIEAFF | TGTGCCAGCAGCCTATCCCCGCTCATTGAAGCTTTCTTT
TRBJ2-5 | - | TRBV9 | - | 15 | CASSVGPLSPETQYF | TGTGCCAGCAGCGTAGGCCCCCTCAGTCCAGAGACCCAGTACTTC
TRBJ2-7 | - | TRBV20-1 | - | 12 | CSAKSWGYEQYF | TGCAGTGCTAAGTCCTGGGGATACGAGCAGTACTTC
TRBJ2-1 | - | TRBV20-1 | - | 15 | CSARDLAAKYNEQFF | TGCAGTGCTAGAGATTTGGCTGCAAAATACAATGAGCAGTTCTTC
TRBJ2-2 | few | TRBV20-1 | - | 14 | CSAEGGEGTGELFF | TGCAGTGCCGAGGGGGGAGAGGGCACCGGGGAGCTGTTTTTT
TRBJ2-1 | - | TRBV20-1 | TRBD1 | 15 | CSARDLRDRGGEQFF | TGCAGTGCTAGAGATCTGCGGGACAGGGGAGGTGAGCAGTTCTTC
TRBJ2-7 | - | TRBV20-1 | - | 13 | CSALPPGRGEQYF | TGCAGTGCCCTCCCCCCTGGACGGGGCGAGCAGTACTTC
TRBJ2-7 | few | TRBV7-6 | TRBD2 | 16 | CASSTTSGSSSSEQYF | TGTGCCAGCAGCACTACTAGCGGGAGCTCCTCCTCCGAGCAGTACTTC
TRBJ2-1 | few | TRBV6-1 | TRBD1 | 14 | CASSHNTGGHEQFF | TGTGCCAGCAGTCATAACACAGGGGGCCATGAGCAGTTCTTC
TRBJ2-5 | few | TRBV7-9 | - | 14 | CASNPPWAGETQYF | TGTGCCAGCAACCCTCCGTGGGCCGGAGAGACCCAGTACTTC
TRBJ1-2 | few | TRBV11-2 | - | 14 | CASRPLLSNYGYTF | TGTGCCAGCAGACCTCTTCTCAGTAACTATGGCTACACCTTC
TRBJ2-1 | few | TRBV7-9 | - | 12 | CASSSGSNEQFF | TGTGCCAGCAGCTCAGGGTCCAATGAGCAGTTCTTC
TRBJ2-5 | - | TRBV12-3/TRBV12-4 | TRBD2 | 15 | CASSLAGWWGGTQYF | TGTGCCAGCAGCCTAGCGGGGTGGTGGGGTGGGACCCAGTACTTC
TRBJ2-5 | - | TRBV14 | TRBD2 | 14 | CASSLAGGMETQYF | TGTGCCAGCAGCCTAGCGGGGGGCATGGAGACCCAGTACTTC
TRBJ2-1 | - | TRBV6-2/TRBV6-3 | TRBD2 | 19 | CASSYFRLAEASVGNEQFF | TGTGCCAGCAGTTACTTCCGACTAGCGGAGGCCTCGGTAGGCAATGAGCAGTTCTTC
TRBJ2-7 | few | TRBV12-3/TRBV12-4 | TRBD2 | 12 | CASTLGGDEQYF | TGTGCCAGCACCCTGGGGGGGGATGAGCAGTACTTC
TRBJ2-7 | - | TRBV20-1 | TRBD1 | 13 | CSLRGQSAYEQYF | TGCAGTCTGAGGGGGCAGAGCGCCTACGAGCAGTACTTC
TRBJ1-1 | few | TRBV7-9 | - | 16 | CASSLRPQGLNTEAFF | TGTGCCAGCAGCTTGCGACCACAGGGCCTGAACACTGAAGCTTTCTTT
TRBJ2-3 | few | TRBV29-1 | - | 10 | CSVYQDTQYF | TGCAGCGTCTACCAAGATACGCAGTATTTT
TRBJ2-7 | few | TRBV13 | - | 15 | CASRYDRDKERGQYF | TGTGCCAGCAGGTATGACCGGGACAAGGAGCGTGGGCAGTACTTC
TRBJ2-3 | few | TRBV20-1 | TRBD1 | 15 | CSASGDRPHTDTQYF | TGCAGTGCTAGCGGGGACAGGCCCCACACAGATACGCAGTATTTT
TRBJ2-1 | - | TRBV20-1 | TRBD2 | 16 | CSARPPSGGSRNEQFF | TGCAGTGCTAGGCCCCCCAGTGGCGGGAGTCGCAATGAGCAGTTCTTC